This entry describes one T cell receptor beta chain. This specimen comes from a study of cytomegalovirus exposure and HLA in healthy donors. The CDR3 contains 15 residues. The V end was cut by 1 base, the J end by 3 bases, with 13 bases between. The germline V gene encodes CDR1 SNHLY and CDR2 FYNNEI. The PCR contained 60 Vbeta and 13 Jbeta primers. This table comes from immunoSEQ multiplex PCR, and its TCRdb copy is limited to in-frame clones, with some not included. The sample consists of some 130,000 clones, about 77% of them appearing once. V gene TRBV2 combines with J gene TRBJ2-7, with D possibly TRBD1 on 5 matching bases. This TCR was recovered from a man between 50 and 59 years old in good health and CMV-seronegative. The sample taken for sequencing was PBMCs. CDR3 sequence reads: CASSEGKRGGYEQYF. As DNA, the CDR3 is TGTGCCAGCAGTGAAGGGAAAAGGGGCGGCTACGAGCAGTACTTC.